Described below is a single TCR beta chain sequence and its context. Its antigen is as yet unknown. This entry belongs to a study of T cell responses to AZD1222 COVID-19 vaccine. Study-wide points: Samples come after the peak T cell response, not at day 14. Donors in the cohort were predominantly white British and more often female, and clonal diversity was possibly underestimated. Close to half of all spike-specific TCRs reportedly target regions of the variants that are unmutated.

V shed 3 bases and J shed 6 bases, with 11 bases lying between them. Germline loops: CDR1 MNHNS, CDR2 SASEGT. The CDR3 runs 14 residues. TCRdb keeps only in-frame clones here, not all; method: immunoSEQ multiplex PCR. Here the sample spans 55,000 to 85,000 clones, roughly 84% being singletons. The chain combines TRBV6-1 with TRBJ2-2; the D gene is possibly TRBD1 (6 bases). The sequenced sample was peripheral blood, obtained on day 0 of AZD1222 vaccination. This TCR derives from an adult in good health. The CDR3 reads CASSESRGAGELFF. CDR3 coding DNA: TGTGCCAGCAGTGAGAGCAGGGGCGCCGGGGAGCTGTTTTTT.